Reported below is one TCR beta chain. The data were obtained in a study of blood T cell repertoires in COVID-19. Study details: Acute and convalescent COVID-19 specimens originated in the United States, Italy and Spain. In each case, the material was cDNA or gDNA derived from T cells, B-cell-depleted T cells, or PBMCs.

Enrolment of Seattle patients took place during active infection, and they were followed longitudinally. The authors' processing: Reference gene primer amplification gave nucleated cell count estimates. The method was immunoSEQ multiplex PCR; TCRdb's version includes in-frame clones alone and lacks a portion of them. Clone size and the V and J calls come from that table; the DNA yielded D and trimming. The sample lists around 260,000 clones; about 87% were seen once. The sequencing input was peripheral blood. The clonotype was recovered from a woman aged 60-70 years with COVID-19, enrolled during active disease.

DNA for the CDR3: TGTGCCTGGAGGATAACAGGGGCGACTAATGAAAAACTGTTTTTT. Its translation is CAWRITGATNEKLFF. This chain links TRBV30 with TRBJ1-4, with 7 bases lining up with TRBD1. The CDR3 length is 15 residues. J gave up 2 bases and V 3 bases, and 6 bases lay outside the gene matches. The germline gives CDR1 GTSNPN, CDR2 SVGIG (reference sequence).